The 24 T cell receptor beta chains given below trace back to one sample, sequenced in a study of blood T cell repertoires in COVID-19. Repertoires were generated with immunoSEQ multiplex PCR, while TCRdb's copy carries only in-frame clones and drops some. The repertoire has hundreds of thousands of clones, around 81% of them found once; the top ten carry around 4%. Sample: peripheral blood. These receptors all stem from a woman between 50 and 59 years old with active or convalescent COVID-19.

This clone was detected only once. The V and J genes are TRBV19 and TRBJ1-1, with 7 bases fitting TRBD1. Per the germline V gene, CDR1 is LNHDA and CDR2 is SQIVND (reference sequence). The CDR3 contains 16 residues. V dropped 7 bases and J dropped 1; count of bases not matched to a gene: 12. CDR3 region: CASNVLLGQSNTEAFF. The CDR3 bases are TGTGCCAGTAATGTATTGTTGGGACAGTCGAACACTGAAGCTTTCTTT.

The J gene is TRBJ2-5, the V gene TRBV30; D is undetermined. CDR1 GTSNPN and CDR2 SVGIG come from the germline V gene (reference sequence). With 0 bases removed from V and 7 bases from J, the gap between germline ends came to 18 bases. This CDR3 is built from 15 residues. CDR3 in amino acids: CAWSVPRVGPRTQYF. DNA of the CDR3: TGTGCCTGGAGTGTACCACGGGTCGGTCCTCGGACCCAGTACTTC.

The chain joins TRBV28 to TRBJ1-2; D is unclear. Per germline, CDR1 MDHEN and CDR2 SYDVKM. The V gene lost 6 bases and the J gene lost 4 bases, with 12 bases spanning the gap. The CDR3 spans 13 residues. The CDR3 spells CASSLLGLYGYTF. CDR3 DNA sequence: TGTGCCAGCAGCCTATTGGGCCTCTATGGCTACACCTTC.

This rearrangement joins TRBV6-5 to TRBJ1-1; D is undetermined. V shed 5 bases and J shed 6 bases, with 13 bases lying between them. The length of the CDR3 is 13 residues. Germline assignment: CDR1 MNHEY and CDR2 SVGAGI. Here the CDR3 DNA reads TGTGCCAGCAGTCGAATCGGGGTCCCTGAAGCTTTCTTT. Its protein product is CASSRIGVPEAFF.

The V gene is TRBV2, the J gene TRBJ2-2; TRBD2 matches at 8 bases. The germline V gene encodes CDR1 SNHLY and CDR2 FYNNEI. Trimming took 6 bases from V and 1 from J; bases not matched to a gene: 13. The CDR3 runs 18 residues. The CDR3 bases are TGTGCCAGCAGCCCAAAGGGTATCACTAGCGGGAACACCGGGGAGCTGTTTTTT. This encodes CASSPKGITSGNTGELFF.

The chain is built from TRBV5-1 and TRBJ2-7, with TRBD2 matching over 7 bases. The CDR3 is 16 residues long. Germline CDR1 SGHRS, CDR2 YFSETQ. J gave up 3 bases and V 4 bases, and 13 bases lay outside the gene matches. CDR3 loop: CASSGPPGLTYYEQYF. As DNA, the CDR3 is TGCGCCAGCAGCGGCCCACCGGGACTAACTTACTACGAGCAGTACTTC.

The chain couples TRBV7-9 to TRBJ2-6; tentative D call: TRBD1 (6 bases). CDR1 and CDR2 from the germline V gene are SEHNR and FQNEAQ (reference sequence). This CDR3 comprises 18 residues. Trimming shortened V by 4 bases and J by 4 bases, and 20 bases separated the two germline ends. CDR3 DNA: TGTGCCAGCAGCTCTACCGGGACAAAAACTTCCGGGGCCAACGTCCTGACTTTC. It codes for CASSSTGTKTSGANVLTF.

This clone was detected once. The chain links TRBV21-1 to TRBJ1-6. TRBV21-1 is an annotated pseudogene. This CDR3 contains 19 residues. CDR3 DNA sequence: TGTGCCAGCAGCAAACGGGGGGGTGACAGAAGCTCCTATAATTCACCCCTCCACTTT. Translation: CASSKRGGDRSSYNSPLHF.

The V gene is TRBV10-1, the J gene TRBJ2-1, with D perhaps TRBD1 (6 bases). Germline values: CDR1 WNHNN, CDR2 SYGVQD (reference sequence). The CDR3 runs 13 residues. V shed 4 bases and J shed 9 bases, with 13 bases lying between them. CDR3 residues: CASSGQVAGEQFF. The DNA for the CDR3 is TGCGCCAGCAGTGGACAGGTGGCGGGTGAGCAGTTCTTC.

This chain links TRBV5-4 with TRBJ2-4; TRBD1 is a possible D gene (5 bases). CDR1 SGHNT and CDR2 YYREEE come from the germline V gene (reference sequence). The V and J ends lost 4 bases and 0 bases respectively, with 8 bases between them. The CDR3 totals 14 residues. CDR3 sequence reads: CASSTGQAKNIQYF. The DNA of the CDR3 is TGTGCCAGCAGCACCGGACAAGCCAAAAACATTCAGTACTTC.

The chain carries TRBV3-1 (or the pseudogene TRBV3-2) and TRBJ2-7; 7 nucleotides match TRBD2. This CDR3 comprises 16 residues. V was clipped by 2 bases and J by 7 bases; unmatched bases: 14. Germline V gives CDR1 LGHDT, CDR2 YNNKEL (reference sequence). CDR3 nucleotide sequence: TGTGCCAGCAGCCAAAAGGATGGCGGGAGTGTAAGGGAGCAGTACTTC. This gives the protein CASSQKDGGSVREQYF.

The chain combines TRBV12-3 or TRBV12-4 with TRBJ1-1; 9 bases match TRBD1. With 5 bases clipped from V and 6 bases from J, the junction kept 4 bases outside the gene matches. The CDR3 has 13 amino acids. For the CDR3, the DNA is TGTGCCAGCAGTCCCCGACAGGGGGCTGAAGCTTTCTTT. It codes for CASSPRQGAEAFF.

The chain is built from TRBV11-1 and TRBJ2-7; possible D gene TRBD2, 6 bases. CDR3 length: 16 amino acids. Trimming removed 5 bases from V and 2 bases from J, with 19 bases in between. The germline CDR1 and CDR2 sequences are SGHAT and FQDESV (reference sequence). CDR3 coding DNA: TGTGCCAGCAGCCTGAGGCGGATTAGCGGAACCTACGAGCAGTACTTC. Translation: CASSLRRISGTYEQYF. Together with reference TRBV11-1 and TRBJ2-7, the CDR3 gives the full variable domain: EAEVAQSPRYKITEKSQAVAFWCDPISGHATLYWYRQILGQGPELLVQFQDESVVDDSQLPKDRFSAERLKGVDSTLKIQPAELGDSAMYLCASSLRRISGTYEQYFGPGTRLTVT.

The chain employs TRBV5-1 and TRBJ2-7; D is perhaps TRBD2 (6 bases). Trimming removed 1 base at V and 2 bases at J, with 13 bases between. The CDR3 length is 15 residues. Per germline, CDR1 SGHRS and CDR2 YFSETQ. For the CDR3, the DNA is TGCGCCAGCAGCTTGCTCGGGGGTAGCGCCTACGAGCAGTACTTC. Amino acid sequence: CASSLLGGSAYEQYF.

V gene TRBV10-3 combines with J gene TRBJ1-5; the D is unclear. The germline V and J ends were trimmed by 0 bases and 2 bases, with 8 bases remaining between them. Germline loops: CDR1 ENHRY, CDR2 SYGVKD. The CDR3 totals 15 residues. The CDR3 loop reads CAISESHLGNQPQHF. The CDR3 region has the DNA TGTGCCATCAGTGAGTCGCACCTAGGCAATCAGCCCCAGCATTTT.

Only a few counts were recorded for this clone. The chain is built from TRBV6-2 or TRBV6-3 and TRBJ2-1, with 9 bases matching TRBD2. From germline, CDR1 is MNHEY and CDR2 SVGEGT. Losses at the gene ends were 4 bases for V and 2 bases for J; bases not matched to a gene: 3. The CDR3 extends over 15 amino acids. CDR3 DNA: TGTGCCAGCAGTTTAGCGGGAGTAGCCTACAATGAGCAGTTCTTC. Amino acids: CASSLAGVAYNEQFF.

The chain has TRBV19 and TRBJ2-1; TRBD2 aligns across 10 bases. CDR1 LNHDA and CDR2 SQIVND come from the germline V gene (reference sequence). Losses at the gene ends were 3 bases for V and 2 bases for J; bases not matched to a gene: 4. The CDR3 runs to 16 residues. DNA for the CDR3: TGTGCCAGTAGTATCATAGGGACTAGCGCCTACAATGAGCAGTTCTTC. Amino acid sequence: CASSIIGTSAYNEQFF. Full variable domain (outside the CDR3, taken from reference TRBV19 and TRBJ2-1): DGGITQSPKYLFRKEGQNVTLSCEQNLNHDAMYWYRQDPGQGLRLIYYSQIVNDFQKGDIAEGYSVSREKKESFPLTVTSAQKNPTAFYLCASSIIGTSAYNEQFFGPGTRLTVL.

The chain links TRBV5-1 to TRBJ2-5; 9 bases agree with TRBD1. This CDR3 spans 15 amino acids. CDR1 and CDR2 from the germline V gene are SGHRS and YFSETQ. V shed 4 bases, J shed 5 bases, and the junction held 9 bases outside the gene matches. The DNA for the CDR3 is TGCGCCAGCAGCCCACAGACAGGGGGTTCGGAGACCCAGTACTTC. This translates into CASSPQTGGSETQYF. The whole variable domain, filled in from reference TRBV5-1 and TRBJ2-5, reads KAGVTQTPRYLIKTRGQQVTLSCSPISGHRSVSWYQQTPGQGLQFLFEYFSETQRNKGNFPGRFSGRQFSNSRSEMNVSTLELGDSALYLCASSPQTGGSETQYFGPGTRLLVL.

The table lists this clone with a count of one. The chain is built from TRBV7-9 and TRBJ1-1; TRBD1 agrees at 8 bases. CDR3 length: 17 amino acids. CDR1 SEHNR and CDR2 FQNEAQ come from the germline V gene (reference sequence). J lost 1 base, V lost 3 bases, and 10 bases had no gene match. The CDR3 DNA follows: TGTGCCAGCAGCTTCCCGGACAGGGCCTCGACGAACACTGAAGCTTTCTTT. This translates into CASSFPDRASTNTEAFF.

The V and J genes are TRBV18 and TRBJ1-2; D gene unclear. Germline V CDR1 and CDR2: KGHSH, LQKENI. The V end was cut by 3 bases, the J end by 6 bases, with 20 bases between. The CDR3 runs 16 residues. In DNA form, the CDR3 reads TGTGCCAGCTCACCGACCTCCTACTCAGGAAAGGATGGCTACACCTTC. Encoded protein: CASSPTSYSGKDGYTF.

V gene TRBV9 combines with J gene TRBJ2-7; 7 positions match TRBD2. From germline, CDR1 is SGDLS and CDR2 YYNGEE. The CDR3 is 15 amino acids. V was clipped by 4 bases and J by 2 bases; unmatched bases: 9. CDR3 nucleotides: TGTGCCAGCAGCCTCCAGGGAGCGGGGACCTACGAGCAGTACTTC. Amino acid sequence: CASSLQGAGTYEQYF.

The chain couples TRBV6-7 to TRBJ2-2; 10 nucleotides line up with TRBD2. TRBV6-7 has ORF status, its function being uncertain. V shed 0 bases, J shed 0 bases, and the junction held 13 bases outside the gene matches. The CDR3 contains 21 residues. CDR3 sequence reads: CASSYSMAASGSSANTGELFF. CDR3 DNA: TGTGCCAGCAGTTACTCGATGGCGGCTAGCGGGAGCTCCGCGAACACCGGGGAGCTGTTTTTT.

The chain combines TRBV30 with TRBJ2-3; unclear D gene. Per the germline V gene, CDR1 is GTSNPN and CDR2 is SVGIG (reference sequence). This CDR3 is 14 amino acids long. The V and J ends lost 1 base and 2 bases respectively, with 10 bases between them. The CDR3 is CAWSGVRITDTQYF. The CDR3 coding sequence is TGTGCCTGGAGTGGGGTGAGGATCACAGATACGCAGTATTTT.

This clone was counted a single time. J is TRBJ2-1 and V is TRBV6-4, with D perhaps matching TRBD1 (6 bases). CDR3 length equals 14 residues. V shed 3 bases and J shed 6 bases, with 12 bases lying between them. Germline V gene sequence: CDR1 MRHNA, CDR2 SNTAGT. CDR3 nucleotide sequence: TGTGCCAGCAGTGATCAGGGGTCTAGCAATGAGCAGTTCTTC. Protein product: CASSDQGSSNEQFF.